The 23 T cell receptor beta chains in this list originate from one sample, sequenced in a study of beta chain features in type 1 diabetes. Study results and caveats: The study found moderately but significantly shorter TCRB CDR3s in all four CD4+ subsets of Type 1 diabetes patients.

Their antigen targets remain unknown. Expressed TCRB transcripts were sequenced because the entire RNA isolate underwent reverse transcription. Method: immunoSEQ multiplex PCR; TCRdb's copy keeps in-frame clones and lacks some. The table lists tens of thousands of clones, 52% of them singletons. Sequenced sample: Tregs from blood. Receptors originate from a middle-aged woman with type 1 diabetes.

The chain carries TRBV7-8 and TRBJ2-5; 9 nucleotides align to TRBD2. The DNA matches TRBJ2-7 better at its end, which makes the J call doubtful. Germline values: CDR1 SGHVS, CDR2 FQNEAQ. The CDR3 has 16 amino acids. The CDR3 region has the DNA TGTGCCAGCAGCCCGCGGCCTAGCGGGGCCTCCTACGAGCAGTACTTC. This sequence encodes CASSPRPSGASYEQYF.

In its sample, this clone was seen once. This chain connects TRBV7-2 to TRBJ1-1; D remains ambiguous. Germline V CDR1 and CDR2: SGHTA, FQGNSA. Trimming took off 6 bases at V and 3 bases at J, with 11 bases between the two ends. This CDR3 contains 13 residues. The CDR3 bases are TGTGCCAGCAGTCTTCTCGGGGACACTGAAGCTTTCTTT. Protein: CASSLLGDTEAFF.

This rearrangement joins TRBV6-5 to TRBJ1-5, with D possibly TRBD1 on 5 matching bases. Trimming left V 6 bases short and J 7 bases short, with 16 bases between. The CDR3 totals 14 residues. Per the germline V gene, CDR1 is MNHEY and CDR2 is SVGAGI. The CDR3 DNA reads as TGTGCCAGCAGCCTCCCTGGGGGAGGACAGCCCCAGCATTTT. Protein sequence: CASSLPGGGQPQHF.

This chain links TRBV7-2 with TRBJ2-7; D perhaps matches TRBD1 (6 bases). This CDR3 spans 14 amino acids. Per the germline V gene, CDR1 is SGHTA and CDR2 is FQGNSA. Trimming left V 2 bases short and J 2 bases short, with 10 bases between. The CDR3 here is CASSLQGSPYEQYF. The CDR3 coding sequence is TGTGCCAGCAGCTTACAGGGGTCACCCTACGAGCAGTACTTC.

The rearrangement links TRBV6-6 to TRBJ1-1; the D gene is possibly TRBD1 (5 bases). Germline CDR1 MNHNY, CDR2 SVGAGI (reference sequence). V was pared by 7 bases and J by 2 bases, with 17 bases between. The CDR3 totals 15 residues. The CDR3 nucleotides read TGTGCCAGCATCAGAGCGGGACGGGGAAACACTGAAGCTTTCTTT. Residues: CASIRAGRGNTEAFF.

V usage is TRBV11-2 and J usage is TRBJ1-1; D gene ambiguous. Trimming shortened V by 6 bases and J by 0 bases, and 5 bases separated the two germline ends. The CDR3 totals 12 residues. CDR1 is SGHAT, CDR2 FQNNGV, per germline. In nucleotides, the CDR3 is TGTGCCAGCAGAGCCATGAACACTGAAGCTTTCTTT. It is translated as CASRAMNTEAFF.

The rearrangement joins TRBV6-6 to TRBJ2-5, with D maybe TRBD2 (5 bases). CDR3 length: 16 amino acids. The V gene's germline CDR1 is MNHNY and CDR2 SVGAGI (reference sequence). The V end was cut by 2 bases, the J end by 5 bases, with 18 bases between. In DNA form, the CDR3 reads TGTGCCAGCAGTTACACCCCCGGGCTAGCTGACGAGACCCAGTACTTC. Translation gives CASSYTPGLADETQYF.

V and J are TRBV6-5 and TRBJ2-3; TRBD2 matches 8 bases. The CDR3 runs to 16 residues. Germline V gene sequence: CDR1 MNHEY, CDR2 SVGAGI. The V gene end was trimmed by 3 bases and the J gene end by 4 bases; junction bases not matched to a gene: 9. CDR3 protein: CASSYLASGLADTQYF. The CDR3 nucleotides read TGTGCCAGCAGTTATCTGGCTAGCGGGTTGGCAGATACGCAGTATTTT.

This clone was counted between two and nine times. V usage is TRBV19 and J usage is TRBJ1-5, with 8 bases fitting TRBD1. With V trimmed by 6 bases and J by 3 bases, 10 bases remained unmatched. There are 16 residues in the CDR3. CDR1 and CDR2 from the germline V gene are LNHDA and SQIVND (reference sequence). This CDR3 reads CASSPRPGGTNQPQHF. As DNA, the CDR3 is TGTGCCAGTAGCCCTCGGCCAGGGGGCACCAATCAGCCCCAGCATTTT.

This rearrangement joins TRBV7-9 to TRBJ1-1; D is perhaps TRBD1 (5 bases). This CDR3 is 13 amino acids long. Germline CDR1 and CDR2: SEHNR and FQNEAQ (reference sequence). Trimming took 4 bases from V and 3 from J, leaving 9 bases between them. The CDR3 spells CASSWGRDTEAFF. CDR3 bases: TGTGCCAGCAGCTGGGGGAGGGACACTGAAGCTTTCTTT. The full variable domain, completed using reference TRBV7-9 and TRBJ1-1, is DTGVSQNPRHKITKRGQNVTFRCDPISEHNRLYWYRQTLGQGPEFLTYFQNEAQLEKSRLLSDRFSAERPKGSFSTLEIQRTEQGDSAMYLCASSWGRDTEAFFGQGTRLTVV.

V usage is TRBV18 and J usage is TRBJ2-7, with D possibly matching TRBD1 (6 bases). V lost 3 bases and J lost 6, with 15 bases in between. The CDR3 length is 14 residues. In germline, CDR1 is KGHSH, CDR2 LQKENI. The CDR3 reads CASSPPDRGAEQYF. In DNA form, the CDR3 reads TGTGCCAGCTCACCTCCGGACAGAGGTGCCGAGCAGTACTTC.

A few counts support this clone. In the same sample, other DNA sequences code for this CDR3. The genes are TRBV7-2 and TRBJ1-5; TRBD1 matches 7 bases. CDR3 length equals 14 residues. Germline-derived CDR1 and CDR2 are SGHTA and FQGNSA. J gave up 4 bases and V 1 base, and 1 base lay outside the gene matches. The CDR3, as DNA: TGTGCCAGCAGCTTAGAGGGGGCGAATCAGCCCCAGCATTTT. It codes for CASSLEGANQPQHF.

This clone has more than one count but fewer than ten. This chain connects TRBV7-9 to TRBJ2-3; D unresolved. CDR1 is SEHNR and CDR2 is FQNEAQ in the germline V gene (reference sequence). The CDR3 is 16 amino acids. Trimming pared 3 bases from V and 0 bases from J, leaving 13 bases between. Here the CDR3 DNA reads TGTGCCAGCAGCTTCCGAGCGACTTATAGCACAGATACGCAGTATTTT. Translating it yields CASSFRATYSTDTQYF. Filled out from reference TRBV7-9 and TRBJ2-3, the complete variable domain reads DTGVSQNPRHKITKRGQNVTFRCDPISEHNRLYWYRQTLGQGPEFLTYFQNEAQLEKSRLLSDRFSAERPKGSFSTLEIQRTEQGDSAMYLCASSFRATYSTDTQYFGPGTRLTVL.

By frequency in the sample, this clone is medium-sized. The DNA for the CDR3 is TGCAGTGCTTCGACAGCCTACGAGCAGTACTTC. It codes for CSASTAYEQYF. The V call is TRBV20-1, the J call TRBJ2-7; the D gene is possibly TRBD1 (5 bases). The CDR3 consists of 11 residues. V lost 5 bases and J lost 2, with 7 bases in between. The V gene's germline CDR1 is DFQATT and CDR2 SNEGSKA (reference sequence).

In its sample, this clone was seen once. The rearrangement joins TRBV10-3 to TRBJ2-1, with D unclear. Trimming removed 0 bases at V and 8 bases at J, with 8 bases between. The germline CDR1 and CDR2 sequences are ENHRY and SYGVKD. This CDR3 is 13 amino acids long. The chain's CDR3 is CAISESEPDEQFF. For the CDR3, the DNA is TGTGCCATCAGTGAGTCGGAGCCCGATGAGCAGTTCTTC.

This CDR3 is CASSLRMYSNQPQHF. Here the CDR3 DNA reads TGTGCCAGCAGTCTCAGGATGTATAGCAATCAGCCCCAGCATTTT. The chain has TRBV2 and TRBJ1-5, with D unresolved. This CDR3 has 15 amino acids. Germline V gene lookup returns CDR1 SNHLY and CDR2 FYNNEI. V lost 5 bases and J 0 bases, leaving 11 bases between the germline ends.

The CDR3, as DNA: TGTGCCAGCAGCTTAGGGGGCCGACAGACTGGAAACACCATATATTTT. Translation gives CASSLGGRQTGNTIYF. The V gene is TRBV7-2, the J gene TRBJ1-3; tentatively, D is TRBD1 (5 bases). Between the trimmed V and J ends, which lost 1 base and 2 bases, there was a span of 12 bases. Germline assignment: CDR1 SGHTA and CDR2 FQGNSA. CDR3 length: 16 residues.

The chain links TRBV11-2 to TRBJ2-1; 7 nucleotides align to TRBD2. The J segment lost 7 bases and the V segment lost 3 bases, leaving 6 bases of the junction unmatched. This CDR3 has 14 residues. CDR1 is SGHAT and CDR2 is FQNNGV in the germline V gene. The CDR3 DNA is TGTGCCAGCAGCTTGGAGACTAGCAGGAATGAGCAGTTCTTC. Translating it yields CASSLETSRNEQFF.

This clone is medium-sized (0.01 to 0.1%) within its sample. The chain combines TRBV4-1 with TRBJ2-1; possible D gene TRBD2, 6 bases. CDR3 length: 13 residues. Germline loops: CDR1 MGHRA, CDR2 YSYEKL. Trimming pared 4 bases from V and 4 bases from J, leaving 8 bases between. The CDR3 sequence: CASSPGTYNEQFF. CDR3 nucleotide sequence: TGCGCCAGCAGCCCGGGGACTTACAATGAGCAGTTCTTC.

The chain employs TRBV5-1 and TRBJ2-4, with 7 bases lining up with TRBD2. The germline gives CDR1 SGHRS, CDR2 YFSETQ. The CDR3 loop spans 15 amino acids. Unmatched junction bases numbered 1, after V lost 1 base and J lost 0 bases. The CDR3 DNA is TGCGCCAGCAGCTTGTCGGGGGGAGCCAAAAACATTCAGTACTTC. Encoded protein: CASSLSGGAKNIQYF. Full variable domain (missing parts from reference TRBV5-1 and TRBJ2-4): KAGVTQTPRYLIKTRGQQVTLSCSPISGHRSVSWYQQTPGQGLQFLFEYFSETQRNKGNFPGRFSGRQFSNSRSEMNVSTLELGDSALYLCASSLSGGAKNIQYFGAGTRLSVL.

This clone rates as medium-sized. The chain is built from TRBV6-6 and TRBJ1-6; no reliable D call. CDR1 is MNHNY, CDR2 SVGAGI, per germline (reference sequence). This CDR3 is built from 12 residues. The V gene lost 4 bases and the J gene lost 7 bases, with 5 bases spanning the gap. The CDR3 sequence: CASSFANSPLHF. DNA of the CDR3: TGTGCCAGCAGTTTCGCGAATTCACCCCTCCACTTT.

This clone was detected a few times. The chain carries TRBV27 and TRBJ1-1; D is perhaps TRBD1 (6 bases). CDR1 is MNHEY, CDR2 SMNVEV, per germline (reference sequence). The CDR3 is 13 residues long. V gave up 6 bases and J gave up 5 bases, with 13 bases separating them. The CDR3 region is CASRRTGYTEAFF. The CDR3 region has the DNA TGTGCCAGCAGGAGAACAGGGTATACTGAAGCTTTCTTT.

V is TRBV6-1 and J is TRBJ1-1; no definite D call. CDR1 and CDR2 (germline): MNHNS, SASEGT. With 4 bases removed from V and 5 bases from J, the gap between germline ends came to 11 bases. The CDR3 has 13 amino acids. Written as DNA, the CDR3 is TGTGCCAGCAGTGGGGCGTTTGATACTGAAGCTTTCTTT. This translates into CASSGAFDTEAFF.